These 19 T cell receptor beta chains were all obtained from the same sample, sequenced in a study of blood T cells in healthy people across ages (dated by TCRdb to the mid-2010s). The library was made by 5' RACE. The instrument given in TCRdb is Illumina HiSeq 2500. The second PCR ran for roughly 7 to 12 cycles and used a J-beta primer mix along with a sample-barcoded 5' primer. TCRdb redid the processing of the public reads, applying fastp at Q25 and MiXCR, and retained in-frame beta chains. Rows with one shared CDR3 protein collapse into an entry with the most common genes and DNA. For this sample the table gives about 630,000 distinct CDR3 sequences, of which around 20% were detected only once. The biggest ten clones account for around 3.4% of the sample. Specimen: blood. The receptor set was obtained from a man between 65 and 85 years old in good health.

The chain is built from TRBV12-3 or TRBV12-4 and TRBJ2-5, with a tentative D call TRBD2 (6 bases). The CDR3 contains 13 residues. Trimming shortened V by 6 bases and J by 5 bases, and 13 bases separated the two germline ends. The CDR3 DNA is TGTGCCAGCAGGGGGGGAGCGGTCGAGACCCAGTACTTC. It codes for CASRGGAVETQYF.

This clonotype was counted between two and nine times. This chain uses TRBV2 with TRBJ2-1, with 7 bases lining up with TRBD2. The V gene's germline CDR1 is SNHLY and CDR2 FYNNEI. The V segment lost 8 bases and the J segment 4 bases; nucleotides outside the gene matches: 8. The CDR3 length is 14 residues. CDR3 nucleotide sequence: TGTGCCAGCGACCCTAGCGGTAATTACAATGAGCAGTTCTTC. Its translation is CASDPSGNYNEQFF.

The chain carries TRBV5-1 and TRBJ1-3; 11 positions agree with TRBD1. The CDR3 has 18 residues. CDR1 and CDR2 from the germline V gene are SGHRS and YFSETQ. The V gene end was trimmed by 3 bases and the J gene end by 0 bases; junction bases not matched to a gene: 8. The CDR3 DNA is TGCGCCAGCAGCTACGCCGGGACAGGGGGATACTCTGGAAACACCATATATTTT. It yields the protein CASSYAGTGGYSGNTIYF.

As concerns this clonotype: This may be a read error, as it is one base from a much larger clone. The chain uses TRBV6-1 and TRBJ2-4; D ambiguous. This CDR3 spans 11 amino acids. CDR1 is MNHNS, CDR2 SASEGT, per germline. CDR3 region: CASSETDIPYF. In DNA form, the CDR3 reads TGTGCCAGCAGTGAAACCGACATTCCGTACTTC.

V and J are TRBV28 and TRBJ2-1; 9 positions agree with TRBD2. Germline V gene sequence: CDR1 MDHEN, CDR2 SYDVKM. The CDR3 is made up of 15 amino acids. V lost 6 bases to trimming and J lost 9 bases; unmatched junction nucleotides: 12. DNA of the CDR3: TGTGCCAGCAGCGCGGGGGCTAGCGGGAAAGGTGAGCAGTTCTTC. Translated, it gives CASSAGASGKGEQFF. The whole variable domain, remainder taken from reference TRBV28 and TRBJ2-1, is DVKVTQSSRYLVKRTGEKVFLECVQDMDHENMFWYRQDPGLGLRLIYFSYDVKMKEKGDIPEGYSVSREKKERFSLILESASTNQTSMYLCASSAGASGKGEQFFGPGTRLTVL.

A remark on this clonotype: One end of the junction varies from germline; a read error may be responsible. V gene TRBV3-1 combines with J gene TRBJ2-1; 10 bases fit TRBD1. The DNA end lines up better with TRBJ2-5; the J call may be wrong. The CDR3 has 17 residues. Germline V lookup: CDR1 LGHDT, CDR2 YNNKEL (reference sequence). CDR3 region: CASTQEFLGQGRETQYF. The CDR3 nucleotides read TGTGCCAGCACCCAAGAGTTTCTGGGACAGGGGAGGGAGACCCAGTACTTC.

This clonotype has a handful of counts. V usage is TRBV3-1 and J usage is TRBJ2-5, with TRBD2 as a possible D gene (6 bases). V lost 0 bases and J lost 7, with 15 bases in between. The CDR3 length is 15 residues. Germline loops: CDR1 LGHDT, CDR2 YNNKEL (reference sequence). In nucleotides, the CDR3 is TGTGCCAGCAGCCAAGATGACGGACTACCAGCGACCCAGTACTTC. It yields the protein CASSQDDGLPATQYF.

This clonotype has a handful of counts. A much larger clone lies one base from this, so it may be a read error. The DNA for the CDR3 is TGCGCCGGCAGCCAAGGGGGGCAGAACTATGGCTACACCTTC. It codes for CAGSQGGQNYGYTF. The chain uses TRBV4-1 and TRBJ1-2; D is possibly TRBD1 (6 bases). The CDR3 contains 14 residues. The germline V gene encodes CDR1 MGHRA and CDR2 YSYEKL.

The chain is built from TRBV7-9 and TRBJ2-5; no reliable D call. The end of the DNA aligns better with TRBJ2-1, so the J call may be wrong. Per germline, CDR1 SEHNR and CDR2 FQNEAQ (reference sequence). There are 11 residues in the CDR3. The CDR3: CASSDTLEQFF. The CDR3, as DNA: TGTGCCAGCAGTGATACCCTCGAGCAGTTCTTC.

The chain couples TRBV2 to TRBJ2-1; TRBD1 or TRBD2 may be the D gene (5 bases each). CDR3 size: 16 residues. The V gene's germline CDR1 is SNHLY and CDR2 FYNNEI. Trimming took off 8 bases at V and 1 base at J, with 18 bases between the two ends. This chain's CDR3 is CASYKIQGGSYNEQFF. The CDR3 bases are TGTGCCAGCTACAAAATCCAGGGCGGGTCCTACAATGAGCAGTTCTTC.

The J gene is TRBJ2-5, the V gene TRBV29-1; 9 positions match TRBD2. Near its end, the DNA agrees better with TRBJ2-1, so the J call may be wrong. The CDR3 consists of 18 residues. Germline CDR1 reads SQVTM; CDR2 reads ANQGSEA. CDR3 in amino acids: CSVGRLAGKNSPRGEQFF. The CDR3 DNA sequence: TGCAGCGTTGGACGTCTAGCGGGAAAGAATAGCCCCCGGGGGGAGCAGTTCTTC.

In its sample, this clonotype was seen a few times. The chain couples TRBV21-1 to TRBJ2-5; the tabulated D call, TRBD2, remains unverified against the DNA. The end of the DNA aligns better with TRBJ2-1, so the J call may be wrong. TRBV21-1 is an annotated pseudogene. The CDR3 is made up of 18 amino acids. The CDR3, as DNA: TGTGCCAGCAGCAAATGGTGGAGTAGCGGGAGAGTTAGCAATGAGCAGTTCTTC. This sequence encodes CASSKWWSSGRVSNEQFF.

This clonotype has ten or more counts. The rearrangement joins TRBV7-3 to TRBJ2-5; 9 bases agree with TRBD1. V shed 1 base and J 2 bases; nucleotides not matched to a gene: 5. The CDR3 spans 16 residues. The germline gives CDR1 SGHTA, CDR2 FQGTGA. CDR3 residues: CASSLRTGALQETQYF. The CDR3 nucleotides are TGTGCCAGCAGCTTAAGGACAGGGGCCCTACAAGAGACCCAGTACTTC.

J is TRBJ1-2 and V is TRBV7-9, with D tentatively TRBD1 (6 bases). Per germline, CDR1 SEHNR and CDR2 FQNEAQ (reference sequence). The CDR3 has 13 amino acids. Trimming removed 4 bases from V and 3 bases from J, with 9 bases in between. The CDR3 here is CASSSTGYYGYTF. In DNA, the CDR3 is TGTGCCAGCAGCTCGACAGGATACTATGGCTACACCTTC.

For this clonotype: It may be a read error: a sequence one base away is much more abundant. In nucleotides, the CDR3 is TGTGCCACCACAAGAAAACAGACTGAGGGCACTGAAGCTTTCTTT. It is translated as CATTRKQTEGTEAFF. The rearrangement links TRBV10-3 to TRBJ1-1, with unresolved D. Germline V gene sequence: CDR1 ENHRY, CDR2 SYGVKD. There are 15 residues in the CDR3. V dropped 10 bases and J dropped 4 bases, with 22 bases sitting between them.

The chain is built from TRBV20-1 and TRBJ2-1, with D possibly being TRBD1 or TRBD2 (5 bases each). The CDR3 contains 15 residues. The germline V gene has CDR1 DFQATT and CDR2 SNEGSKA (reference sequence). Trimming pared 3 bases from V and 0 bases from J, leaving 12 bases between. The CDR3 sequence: CSARGTGSSYNEQFF. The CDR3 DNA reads TGCAGTGCTAGGGGGACGGGGAGCTCCTACAATGAGCAGTTCTTC.

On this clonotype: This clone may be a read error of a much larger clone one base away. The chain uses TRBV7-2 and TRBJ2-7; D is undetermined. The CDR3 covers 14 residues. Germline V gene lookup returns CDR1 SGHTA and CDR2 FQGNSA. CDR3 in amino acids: CASSLGGPKYVQYF. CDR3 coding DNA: TGTGCCAGCAGCTTAGGAGGACCTAAATACGTGCAGTACTTC.

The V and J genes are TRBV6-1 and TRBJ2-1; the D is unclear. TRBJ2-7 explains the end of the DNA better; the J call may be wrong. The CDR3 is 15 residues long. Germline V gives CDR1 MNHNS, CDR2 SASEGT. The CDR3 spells CASSENNGFTYEQYF. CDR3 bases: TGTGCCAGCAGTGAAAACAACGGCTTCACCTACGAGCAGTACTTC.

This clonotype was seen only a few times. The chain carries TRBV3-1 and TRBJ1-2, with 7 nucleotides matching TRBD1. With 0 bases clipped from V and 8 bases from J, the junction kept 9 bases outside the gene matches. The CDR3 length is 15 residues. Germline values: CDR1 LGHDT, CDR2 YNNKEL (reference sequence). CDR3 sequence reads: CASSQEPGGSGGYTF. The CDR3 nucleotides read TGTGCCAGCAGCCAAGAGCCAGGGGGTTCGGGCGGCTACACCTTC.